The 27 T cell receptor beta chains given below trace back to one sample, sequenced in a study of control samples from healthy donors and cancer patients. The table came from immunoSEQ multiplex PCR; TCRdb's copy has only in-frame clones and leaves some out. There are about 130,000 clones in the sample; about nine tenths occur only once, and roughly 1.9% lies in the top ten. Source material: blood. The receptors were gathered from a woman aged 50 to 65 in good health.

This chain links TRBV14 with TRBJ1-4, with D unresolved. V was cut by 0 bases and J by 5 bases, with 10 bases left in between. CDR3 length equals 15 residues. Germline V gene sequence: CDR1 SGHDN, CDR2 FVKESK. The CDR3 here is CASSQDNRRNEKLFF. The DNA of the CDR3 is TGTGCCAGCAGCCAAGATAACAGACGAAATGAAAAACTGTTTTTT.

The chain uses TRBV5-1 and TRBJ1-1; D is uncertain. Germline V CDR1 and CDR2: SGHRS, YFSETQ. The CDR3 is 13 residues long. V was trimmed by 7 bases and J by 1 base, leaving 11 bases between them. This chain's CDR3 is CASARTANTEAFF. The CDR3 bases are TGCGCCAGCGCCCGAACAGCGAACACTGAAGCTTTCTTT.

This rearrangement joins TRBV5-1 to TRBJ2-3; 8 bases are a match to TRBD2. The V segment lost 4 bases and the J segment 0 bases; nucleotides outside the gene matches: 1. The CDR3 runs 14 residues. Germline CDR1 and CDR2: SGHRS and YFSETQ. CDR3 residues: CASSRLASTDTQYF. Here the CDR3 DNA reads TGCGCCAGCAGCAGACTAGCGAGCACAGATACGCAGTATTTT.

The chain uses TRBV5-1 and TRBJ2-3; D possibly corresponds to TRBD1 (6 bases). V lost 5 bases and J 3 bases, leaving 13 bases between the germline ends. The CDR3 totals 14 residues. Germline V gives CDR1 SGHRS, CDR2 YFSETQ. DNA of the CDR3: TGCGCCAGCAGGGTGGGACAAGTTACAGATACGCAGTATTTT. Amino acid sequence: CASRVGQVTDTQYF.

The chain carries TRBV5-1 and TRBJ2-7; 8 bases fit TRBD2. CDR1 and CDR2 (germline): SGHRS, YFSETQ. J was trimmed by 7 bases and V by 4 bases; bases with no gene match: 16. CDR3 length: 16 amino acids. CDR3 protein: CASSDPGLAGIGEQYF. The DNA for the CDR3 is TGCGCCAGCAGCGACCCAGGACTAGCCGGGATCGGAGAGCAGTACTTC.

CDR3 region: CSASLSKREVVENEQFF. The CDR3 DNA sequence: TGCAGTGCTAGTCTTTCTAAGCGGGAGGTAGTGGAGAATGAGCAGTTCTTC. V usage is TRBV20-1 and J usage is TRBJ2-1, with 9 bases aligning to TRBD2. The CDR3 loop spans 17 amino acids. The germline CDR1 and CDR2 sequences are DFQATT and SNEGSKA (reference sequence). Trimming took 3 bases from V and 7 from J; bases not matched to a gene: 16.

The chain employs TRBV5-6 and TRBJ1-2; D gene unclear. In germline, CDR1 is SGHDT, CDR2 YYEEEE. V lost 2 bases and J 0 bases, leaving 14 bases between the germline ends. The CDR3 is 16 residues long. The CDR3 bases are TGTGCCAGCAGCTTACGAGGACGCGTGGCTAACTATGGCTACACCTTC. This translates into CASSLRGRVANYGYTF.

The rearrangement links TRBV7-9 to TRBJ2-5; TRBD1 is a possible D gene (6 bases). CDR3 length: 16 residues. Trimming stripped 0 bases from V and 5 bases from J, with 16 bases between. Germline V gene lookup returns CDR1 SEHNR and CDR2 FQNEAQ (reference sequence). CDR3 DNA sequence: TGTGCCAGCAGCTTAGCCGGAACAGGGACGCGCGAGACCCAGTACTTC. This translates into CASSLAGTGTRETQYF.

The CDR3 sequence: CASSMKSASNQPQHF. CDR3 coding DNA: TGTGCCAGTAGTATGAAGTCTGCCAGCAATCAGCCCCAGCATTTT. The chain carries TRBV19 and TRBJ1-5; D uncertain. Trimming took 3 bases from V and 1 from J, leaving 10 bases between them. The CDR3 totals 15 residues. Germline V gives CDR1 LNHDA, CDR2 SQIVND (reference sequence).

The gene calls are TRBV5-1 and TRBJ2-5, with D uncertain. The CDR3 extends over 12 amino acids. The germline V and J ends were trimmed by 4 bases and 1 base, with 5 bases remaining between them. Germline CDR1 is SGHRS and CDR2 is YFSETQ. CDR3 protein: CASSPGQETQYF. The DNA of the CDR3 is TGCGCCAGCAGCCCCGGCCAAGAGACCCAGTACTTC. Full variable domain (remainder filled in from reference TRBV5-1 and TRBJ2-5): KAGVTQTPRYLIKTRGQQVTLSCSPISGHRSVSWYQQTPGQGLQFLFEYFSETQRNKGNFPGRFSGRQFSNSRSEMNVSTLELGDSALYLCASSPGQETQYFGPGTRLLVL.

CDR3 sequence: CASSLFAGTGGTISYEQYF. CDR3 nucleotide sequence: TGCGCCAGCAGCTTGTTCGCCGGGACAGGGGGCACGATATCATACGAGCAGTACTTC. The V gene is TRBV5-1, the J gene TRBJ2-7; 12 nucleotides align to TRBD1. The CDR3 consists of 19 residues. Germline assignment: CDR1 SGHRS and CDR2 YFSETQ. With V trimmed by 1 base and J by 4 bases, 15 bases remained unmatched.

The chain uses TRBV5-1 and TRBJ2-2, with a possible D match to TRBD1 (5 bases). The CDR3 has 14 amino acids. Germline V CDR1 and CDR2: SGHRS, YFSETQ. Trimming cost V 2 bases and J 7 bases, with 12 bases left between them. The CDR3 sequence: CASSFQGIGGELFF. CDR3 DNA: TGCGCCAGCAGCTTCCAGGGAATTGGCGGGGAGCTGTTTTTT.

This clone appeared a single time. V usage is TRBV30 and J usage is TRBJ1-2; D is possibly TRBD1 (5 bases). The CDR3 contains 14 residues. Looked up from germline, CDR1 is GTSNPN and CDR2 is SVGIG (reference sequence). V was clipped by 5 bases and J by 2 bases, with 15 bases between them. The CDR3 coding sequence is TGTGCCTGGTTACGGGGGGGAAGAAACTATGGCTACACCTTC. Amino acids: CAWLRGGRNYGYTF.

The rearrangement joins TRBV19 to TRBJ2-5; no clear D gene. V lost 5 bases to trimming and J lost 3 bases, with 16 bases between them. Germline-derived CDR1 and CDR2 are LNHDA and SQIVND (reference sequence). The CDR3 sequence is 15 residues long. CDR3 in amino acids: CASSLSFGREETQYF. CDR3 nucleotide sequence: TGTGCCAGTAGTCTTTCGTTCGGCAGAGAAGAGACCCAGTACTTC.

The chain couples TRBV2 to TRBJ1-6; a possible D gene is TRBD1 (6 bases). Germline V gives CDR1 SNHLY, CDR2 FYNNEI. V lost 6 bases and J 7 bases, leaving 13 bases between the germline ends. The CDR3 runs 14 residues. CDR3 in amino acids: CASRIGTRNSPLHF. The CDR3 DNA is TGTGCCAGCAGGATAGGGACAAGGAATTCACCCCTCCACTTT.

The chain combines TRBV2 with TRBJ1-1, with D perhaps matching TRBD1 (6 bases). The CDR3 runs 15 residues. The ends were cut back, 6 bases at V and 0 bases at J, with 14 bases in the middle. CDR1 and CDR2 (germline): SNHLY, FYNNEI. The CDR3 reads CASRLETGMNTEAFF. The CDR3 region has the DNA TGTGCCAGCAGGCTAGAGACAGGAATGAACACTGAAGCTTTCTTT.

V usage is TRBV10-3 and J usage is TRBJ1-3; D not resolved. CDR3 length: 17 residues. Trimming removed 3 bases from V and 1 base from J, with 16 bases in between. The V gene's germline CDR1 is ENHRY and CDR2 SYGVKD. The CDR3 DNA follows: TGTGCCATCAGTGATCCAAAAGGGAGAGGGTCTGGAAACACCATATATTTT. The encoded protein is CAISDPKGRGSGNTIYF.

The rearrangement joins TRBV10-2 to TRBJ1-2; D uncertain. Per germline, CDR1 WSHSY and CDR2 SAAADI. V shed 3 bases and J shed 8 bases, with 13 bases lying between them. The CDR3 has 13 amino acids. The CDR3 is CASSDYSPMGYTF. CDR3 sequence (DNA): TGCGCCAGCAGTGATTACAGCCCCATGGGCTACACCTTC.

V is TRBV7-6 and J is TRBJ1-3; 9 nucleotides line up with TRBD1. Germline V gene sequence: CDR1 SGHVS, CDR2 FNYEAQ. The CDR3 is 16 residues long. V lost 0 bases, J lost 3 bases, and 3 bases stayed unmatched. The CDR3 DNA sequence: TGTGCCAGCAGCTTAGCAAACAGGGGGCTTGGAAACACCATATATTTT. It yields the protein CASSLANRGLGNTIYF.

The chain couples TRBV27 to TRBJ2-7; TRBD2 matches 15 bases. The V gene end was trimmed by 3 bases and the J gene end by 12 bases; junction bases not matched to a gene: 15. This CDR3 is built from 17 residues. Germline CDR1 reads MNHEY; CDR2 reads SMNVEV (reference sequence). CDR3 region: CASSFTHSGLAGGVLYF. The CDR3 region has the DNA TGTGCCAGCAGTTTCACCCACTCGGGACTAGCGGGGGGAGTTCTGTACTTC.

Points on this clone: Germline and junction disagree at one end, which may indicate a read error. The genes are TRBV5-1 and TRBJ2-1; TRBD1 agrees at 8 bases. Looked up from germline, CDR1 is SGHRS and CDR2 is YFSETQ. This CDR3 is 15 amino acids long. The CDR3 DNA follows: TGCGCCAACAGCCCTTCGCCGGGACAGGAGGGTGAGCAGTTCTTC. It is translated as CANSPSPGQEGEQFF.

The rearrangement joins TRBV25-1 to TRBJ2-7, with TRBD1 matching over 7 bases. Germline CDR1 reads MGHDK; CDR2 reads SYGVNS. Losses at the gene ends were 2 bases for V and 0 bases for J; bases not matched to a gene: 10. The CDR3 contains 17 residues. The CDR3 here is CASSETTQTGSSYEQYF. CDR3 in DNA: TGTGCCAGCAGTGAAACAACCCAGACAGGGAGCTCCTACGAGCAGTACTTC.

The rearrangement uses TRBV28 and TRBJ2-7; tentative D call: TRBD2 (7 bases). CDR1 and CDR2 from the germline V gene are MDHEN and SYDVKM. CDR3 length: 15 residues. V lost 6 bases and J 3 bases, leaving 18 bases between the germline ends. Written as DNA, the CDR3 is TGTGCCAGCAGAATAAACAGCGGGACATACTACGAGCAGTACTTC. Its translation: CASRINSGTYYEQYF.

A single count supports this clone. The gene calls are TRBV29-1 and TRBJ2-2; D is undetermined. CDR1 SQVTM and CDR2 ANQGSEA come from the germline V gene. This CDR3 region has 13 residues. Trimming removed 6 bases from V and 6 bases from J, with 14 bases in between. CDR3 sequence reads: CSVQGPMAGELFF. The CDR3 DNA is TGCAGCGTCCAAGGGCCCATGGCCGGGGAGCTGTTTTTT.

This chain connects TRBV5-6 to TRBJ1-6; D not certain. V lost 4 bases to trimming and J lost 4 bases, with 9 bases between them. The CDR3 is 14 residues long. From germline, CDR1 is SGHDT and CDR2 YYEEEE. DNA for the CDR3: TGTGCCAGCAGCCAGCCCGGGTATAATTCACCCCTCCACTTT. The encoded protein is CASSQPGYNSPLHF.

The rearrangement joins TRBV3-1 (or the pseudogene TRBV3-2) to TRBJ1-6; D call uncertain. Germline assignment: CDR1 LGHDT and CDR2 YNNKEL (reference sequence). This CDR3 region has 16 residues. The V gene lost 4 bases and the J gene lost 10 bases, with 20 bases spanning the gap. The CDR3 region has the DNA TGTGCCAGCAGCCGCGGCATTGGCGGGATAGTCTCACCCCTCCACTTT. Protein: CASSRGIGGIVSPLHF.

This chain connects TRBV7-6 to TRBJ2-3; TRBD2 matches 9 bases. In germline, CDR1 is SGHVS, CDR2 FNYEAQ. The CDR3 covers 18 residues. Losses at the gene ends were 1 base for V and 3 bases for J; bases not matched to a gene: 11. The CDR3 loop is CASSLGPGTSTLTDTQYF. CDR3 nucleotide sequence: TGTGCCAGCAGCTTAGGACCCGGGACTAGCACCCTAACAGATACGCAGTATTTT.